The 18 T cell receptor beta chains in this list originate from one sample, sequenced in a study of T-cell reconstitution after alpha-beta-depleted transplantation in children. Unique molecular identifiers were incorporated when the TCRbeta library was constructed. TCRdb re-called the PCR reads through MiXCR, storing one row per CDR3 protein. The sample yields some 600,000 distinct CDR3 sequences, around a sixth seen once. Sample: PBMCs from the stem cell graft donor, taken from the stem cell graft. These receptors all come from a human donor who donated a stem cell graft to a child with acute myeloid leukemia.

This clonotype appeared many times. V gene TRBV10-3 combines with J gene TRBJ1-4, with D perhaps matching TRBD1 (5 bases). Trimming stripped 6 bases from V and 7 bases from J, with 9 bases between. This CDR3 is 12 amino acids long. Germline V gene lookup returns CDR1 ENHRY and CDR2 SYGVKD. The CDR3 DNA sequence: TGTGCCATCAGCGGGACCACTGAAAAACTGTTTTTT. Amino acids: CAISGTTEKLFF.

This clonotype has ten or more counts. The chain combines TRBV25-1 with TRBJ2-7; 9 nucleotides line up with TRBD1. V was clipped by 1 base and J by 3 bases; unmatched bases: 4. The CDR3 is 15 residues long. The germline V gene encodes CDR1 MGHDK and CDR2 SYGVNS. CDR3 residues: CASSESRTGDYEQYF. DNA of the CDR3: TGTGCCAGCAGTGAATCCAGGACAGGGGACTACGAGCAGTACTTC.

V is TRBV7-2 and J is TRBJ2-7; no clear D gene. There are 15 residues in the CDR3. Trimming removed 1 base at V and 2 bases at J, with 12 bases between. From germline, CDR1 is SGHTA and CDR2 FQGNSA. CDR3: CASSLGVERTYEQYF. The CDR3 DNA is TGTGCCAGCAGCTTAGGGGTGGAAAGAACCTACGAGCAGTACTTC.

The chain joins TRBV20-1 to TRBJ2-7; D is undetermined. The CDR3 loop spans 12 amino acids. Trimming removed 3 bases at V and 2 bases at J, with 8 bases between. In germline, CDR1 is DFQATT, CDR2 SNEGSKA (reference sequence). CDR3 sequence reads: CSARKATYEQYF. The CDR3, as DNA: TGCAGTGCTAGGAAAGCCACCTACGAGCAGTACTTC.

This clonotype was seen more than once but under ten times. The chain joins TRBV6-6 to TRBJ2-5; D may be TRBD2 (6 bases). The V gene's germline CDR1 is MNHNY and CDR2 SVGAGI (reference sequence). Trimming cost V 6 bases and J 7 bases, with 15 bases left between them. The CDR3 covers 13 residues. The CDR3 DNA reads TGTGCCAGCAGCCCCCGGGTGGAGGGGACCCAGTACTTC. Translation: CASSPRVEGTQYF.

This chain's CDR3 is CASTRGEGRVTRYEKLFF. In nucleotides, the CDR3 is TGTGCCAGCACCCGAGGGGAGGGGCGCGTGACCCGATATGAAAAACTGTTTTTT. The rearrangement links TRBV6-5 to TRBJ1-4; possible D gene TRBD1, 5 bases. This CDR3 has 18 residues. The germline V gene has CDR1 MNHEY and CDR2 SVGAGI. V lost 7 bases and J lost 6, with 27 bases in between.

The chain is built from TRBV6-5 and TRBJ2-3; weak D call: TRBD2 (6 bases). Germline loops: CDR1 MNHEY, CDR2 SVGAGI. Trimming took 0 bases from V and 2 from J, leaving 9 bases between them. The CDR3 loop spans 15 amino acids. The CDR3 DNA reads TGTGCCAGCAGTTACTCATGGAGGGCCACAGATACGCAGTATTTT. This sequence encodes CASSYSWRATDTQYF.

This clonotype appeared many times. The chain combines TRBV12-3 or TRBV12-4 with TRBJ2-2; no clear D. With 8 bases removed from V and 3 bases from J, the gap between germline ends came to 10 bases. The CDR3 has 13 amino acids. CDR3 in DNA: TGTGCCAGCCCTATGACTGACACCGGGGAGCTGTTTTTT. This encodes CASPMTDTGELFF.

This clonotype has at least ten counts. The rearrangement links TRBV11-2 to TRBJ2-1; D unresolved. This CDR3 comprises 17 residues. Trimming pared 0 bases from V and 7 bases from J, leaving 19 bases between. Germline CDR1 and CDR2: SGHAT and FQNNGV. The CDR3 DNA reads as TGTGCCAGCAGCTTAGAGGAGCTAACCATTGGCGTAAATGAGCAGTTCTTC. Translation gives CASSLEELTIGVNEQFF.

This clonotype occurred many times. Germline and junction disagree at one end, which may indicate a read error. The CDR3 coding sequence is TGCATCGTTACCCAGGGACAGAACACTGAAGCTTTCTTT. Protein: CIVTQGQNTEAFF. This chain links TRBV29-1 with TRBJ1-1, with TRBD1 as a possible D gene (6 bases). This CDR3 contains 13 residues. CDR1 and CDR2 from the germline V gene are SQVTM and ANQGSEA. The full variable domain, with the rest looked up from reference TRBV29-1 and TRBJ1-1, is SAVISQKPSRDICQRGTSLTIQCQVDSQVTMMFWYRQQPGQSLTLIATANQGSEATYESGFVIDKFPISRPNLTFSTLTVSNMSPEDSSIYLCIVTQGQNTEAFFGQGTRLTVV.

This clonotype was detected ten times or more. The V gene is TRBV20-1, the J gene TRBJ2-7; D ambiguous. V shed 3 bases and J shed 6 bases, with 15 bases lying between them. The germline gives CDR1 DFQATT, CDR2 SNEGSKA (reference sequence). The CDR3 spans 13 residues. This chain's CDR3 is CSARLIGRIEQYV. DNA of the CDR3: TGCAGTGCTAGGCTTATAGGGCGGATCGAGCAGTACGTC.

This clonotype was found many times. This chain links TRBV20-1 with TRBJ2-3, with TRBD2 matching 11 bases. The CDR3 is 14 amino acids. V was pared by 5 bases and J by 3 bases, with 4 bases of the junction left unmatched. The germline CDR1 and CDR2 sequences are DFQATT and SNEGSKA (reference sequence). For the CDR3, the DNA is TGCAGTGCTGTCCGACTAGCGGGAACAGATACGCAGTATTTT. It specifies CSAVRLAGTDTQYF.

This clonotype was detected many times. The chain has TRBV20-1 and TRBJ2-1, with unresolved D. Germline CDR1 DFQATT, CDR2 SNEGSKA (reference sequence). The CDR3 sequence is 14 residues long. V was pared by 0 bases and J by 4 bases, with 10 bases between. CDR3 in amino acids: CSAREAIQYNEQFF. CDR3 DNA sequence: TGCAGTGCTAGAGAGGCGATCCAATACAATGAGCAGTTCTTC.

The rearrangement links TRBV24-1 to TRBJ1-5, with TRBD1 identical over 7 bases. The CDR3 has 16 residues. V was clipped by 3 bases and J by 1 base; unmatched bases: 5. Germline values: CDR1 KGHDR, CDR2 SFDVKD. The chain's CDR3 is CATSDQGGGSNQPQHF. CDR3 in DNA: TGTGCCACCAGTGATCAGGGGGGTGGGAGCAATCAGCCCCAGCATTTT.

On this clonotype itself: At one boundary the junction diverges from the germline segment, which might be a read error. This chain connects TRBV3-1 to TRBJ2-1; no clear D gene. CDR1 and CDR2 (germline): LGHDT, YNNKEL (reference sequence). The CDR3 loop spans 18 amino acids. The chain's CDR3 is CTSSFDLESSLAYNEQFF. CDR3 sequence (DNA): TGTACCAGCAGTTTTGATCTTGAGTCCTCTCTGGCCTACAATGAGCAGTTCTTC.

This clonotype was observed at least ten times. This rearrangement joins TRBV29-1 to TRBJ2-3, with 7 nucleotides matching TRBD1. V dropped 6 bases and J dropped 4; count of bases not matched to a gene: 10. The germline gives CDR1 SQVTM, CDR2 ANQGSEA. The CDR3 spans 14 residues. CDR3 protein: CSVSRQGLPDTQYF. DNA of the CDR3: TGCAGCGTCTCCCGACAGGGTTTACCAGATACGCAGTATTTT.

At least ten counts were recorded for this clonotype. The chain is built from TRBV10-3 and TRBJ2-3; the D is unclear. CDR1 ENHRY and CDR2 SYGVKD come from the germline V gene. With 8 bases removed from V and 2 bases from J, the gap between germline ends came to 11 bases. There are 13 residues in the CDR3. The CDR3 DNA reads as TGTGCCATCGGGGATACTGCCACAGATACGCAGTATTTT. Its translation is CAIGDTATDTQYF.

The sample holds a few counts of this clonotype. The rearrangement links TRBV5-1 to TRBJ2-2; D is unclear. CDR1 is SGHRS and CDR2 is YFSETQ in the germline V gene. This CDR3 is built from 15 residues. V was trimmed by 0 bases and J by 2 bases, leaving 8 bases between them. The CDR3: CASSLGHRNTGELFF. The CDR3 nucleotides read TGCGCCAGCAGCTTGGGACACCGTAACACCGGGGAGCTGTTTTTT. Filled out from reference TRBV5-1 and TRBJ2-2, the complete variable domain reads KAGVTQTPRYLIKTRGQQVTLSCSPISGHRSVSWYQQTPGQGLQFLFEYFSETQRNKGNFPGRFSGRQFSNSRSEMNVSTLELGDSALYLCASSLGHRNTGELFFGEGSRLTVL.